This TCR beta chain was obtained from a study of human T cells and chemical hapten exposure. This clonotype turned up a few times. Time point in this sample: patch test 1, 2 weeks after DPC sensitization. As for treatment: therapeutic diphenylcyclopropenone sensitization with weekly scalp DPC. CDR3 length equals 16 residues. V lost 2 bases to trimming and J lost 4 bases, with 16 bases between them. CDR1 and CDR2 from the germline V gene are MNHNY and SVGAGI (reference sequence). In TCRdb, the RACE reads were re-called with MiXCR into one record per CDR3 protein. The repertoire holds tens of thousands of distinct CDR3 sequences, with 7% to 8% as singletons.

The receptor's source is a woman in her twenties or thirties with alopecia areata. Some clones in this sample may be carry-over from other donors' samples. The material was whole blood, obtained in connection with sensitization to the hapten diphenylcyclopropenone (DPC). V and J are TRBV6-6 and TRBJ2-3; D not resolved. The CDR3 bases are TGTGCCAGCAGTTACCTAATAGCTGGTTGTGCAGATACGCAGTATTTT. Translated, it gives CASSYLIAGCADTQYF.